This TCR beta chain appears in the sequencing data of a study of metastatic and nonmetastatic thyroid tumors. Deletions cut 3 bases from V and 1 base from J, with 6 bases between. This CDR3 has 13 residues. All patients reached thyroid surgery having received no treatment beforehand. This clone was seen many times. TCRdb used MiXCR to call clones anew from the PCR reads. The profile shows over 25,000 clones, about 10% of them singletons. Sequencing was performed on blood. This clonotype was obtained from a female donor with papillary thyroid cancer or a benign thyroid nodule (not recorded which). Some clones in this sample may be carry-over from other donors' samples. The chain employs TRBV12-3 or TRBV12-4 and TRBJ1-2; unclear D gene. In DNA, the CDR3 is TGTGCCAGCAGTTTTGGGTTTAACTATGGCTACACCTTC. It yields the protein CASSFGFNYGYTF.